This TCR beta chain was captured in a study of shared clonotypes between healthy human individuals. Comments on this clone: Its antigen is not known.

Deep-level running was used for the assay. Genomic DNA belonging to each subset was distributed in equal measure over several immunoSEQ plates. The protocol was immunoSEQ multiplex PCR, while the TCRdb copy is restricted to in-frame clones and leaves out a portion. Among some 2,400,000 clones listed, under 97% were seen once. V gave up 1 base and J gave up 8 bases; unmatched junction bases: 9. There are 15 residues in the CDR3. CDR1 is GTSNPN, CDR2 SVGIG, per germline (reference sequence). Study results and caveats: The diversity represented, both genetic and in exposure history, was limited by few donors.

The J gene is TRBJ2-1, the V gene TRBV30; 9 nucleotides line up with TRBD1. This clonotype was sampled from a young man in good health. Input material: naive CD4+ T cells sorted from blood. The subset here: CD45RA+ positively selected. The CDR3 DNA is TGTGCCTGGAGTGCACAGGGGGCAGGTAGGGATGAGCAGTTCTTC. Its protein product is CAWSAQGAGRDEQFF.